This TCR beta chain was found in a study of cytomegalovirus exposure and HLA in healthy donors. About the research overall: Drawn from HLA-typed donors, tens of millions of unique TCRs were held in an early data release.

As to this clone: Its antigen is currently unknown.

This PCR relied on a set of 60 Vbeta primers and 13 Jbeta primers. Profiling relied on immunoSEQ multiplex PCR, and the TCRdb table lists in-frame clones only, not all of them. The data hold 150,000 to 200,000 clones, with roughly 80% observed a single time. Findings and limits, study-wide: In an earlier analysis, most TCR beta V segments were productive about 87% or about 30% of the time.

The junction had 4 bases not matched to a gene; V was cut back by 0 bases and J by 2 bases. CDR1 and CDR2 (germline): MNHEY, SMNVEV (reference sequence). This CDR3 is built from 16 residues. The V gene is TRBV27, the J gene TRBJ2-7, with 10 bases aligning to TRBD2. The specimen was PBMCs. This TCR was recovered from a female donor in good health and CMV-seronegative. The CDR3, as DNA: TGTGCCAGCAGTTTATCGACGGGACTAGCGCCCTACGAGCAGTACTTC. Amino acid sequence: CASSLSTGLAPYEQYF.